Following are 14 T cell receptor beta chains from one sample sequenced in a study of immune heterogeneity within non-small cell lung tumors. The authors used 550 to 750 ng of bulk tumor genomic DNA per sample as template. Every primary tumor yielded several biopsies, spaced far apart, that were taken during surgery. Surgery that was curative in intent was performed on patients with untreated, newly diagnosed non-small cell lung cancer. Multiplex PCR (32 V and 13 J primers) was used to amplify the TCR beta CDR3. Each CDR3 protein is one row after TCRdb ran MiXCR on the multiplex PCR reads. The sample carries 20,000 to 25,000 distinct CDR3 sequences, over 25% recorded once. The sequenced sample was lung tumor tissue. These receptors all stem from a man aged 35-49 years with non-small cell lung cancer.

This chain joins TRBV20-1 and TRBJ2-1; D possibly matches TRBD1 or TRBD2 (5 bases each). Germline CDR1 is DFQATT and CDR2 is SNEGSKA (reference sequence). This CDR3 contains 13 residues. Trimming shortened V by 5 bases and J by 5 bases, and 13 bases separated the two germline ends. The CDR3 loop reads CSAGRDGNNEQFF. CDR3 coding DNA: TGCAGTGCTGGCCGGGACGGGAACAATGAGCAGTTCTTC.

The genes are TRBV3-1 and TRBJ1-3; D possibly corresponds to TRBD1 (6 bases). There are 14 residues in the CDR3. Trimming cost V 4 bases and J 4 bases, with 11 bases left between them. Looked up from germline, CDR1 is LGHDT and CDR2 is YNNKEL (reference sequence). Here the CDR3 DNA reads TGTGCCAGCAGCCTCCCAGGGGTAGGAAACACCATATATTTT. Its translation: CASSLPGVGNTIYF.

By proportion, this clonotype is medium-sized (0.01 to 0.1%). The V call is TRBV20-1, the J call TRBJ2-7, with D uncertain. From germline, CDR1 is DFQATT and CDR2 SNEGSKA (reference sequence). V lost 0 bases and J 6 bases, leaving 12 bases between the germline ends. The length of the CDR3 is 13 residues. The CDR3 is CSAREVALSEQYF. The CDR3 DNA reads as TGCAGTGCTAGAGAGGTTGCTTTAAGCGAGCAGTACTTC.

The chain links TRBV5-4 to TRBJ1-2; 7 bases are shared with TRBD1. This CDR3 has 14 amino acids. The V gene's germline CDR1 is SGHNT and CDR2 YYREEE (reference sequence). Germline trimming cut 5 bases from V and 6 bases from J; bases unmatched to any gene: 10. The CDR3 here is CASRSPRGGDGYTF. The CDR3 region has the DNA TGTGCCAGCAGATCCCCCAGGGGGGGCGATGGCTACACCTTC.

As for this clonotype: The conserved closing phenylalanine or tryptophan is absent in this CDR3, likely reflecting a read error. The CDR3 sequence: CSARDPTRTEAFL. CDR3 sequence (DNA): TGCAGTGCTAGAGATCCGACCCGCACTGAAGCTTTCCTT. The rearrangement uses TRBV20-1 and TRBJ1-1, with D uncertain. V was clipped by 0 bases and J by 4 bases, with 9 bases between them. The CDR3 is 13 residues long. Germline assignment: CDR1 DFQATT and CDR2 SNEGSKA (reference sequence).

The gene calls are TRBV13 and TRBJ2-1; TRBD2 matches at 9 bases. Germline V CDR1 and CDR2: PRHDT, FYEKMQ (reference sequence). Trimming cost V 2 bases and J 8 bases; bases outside gene matches: 7. The CDR3 is made up of 15 amino acids. The CDR3 DNA reads as TGTGCCAGCAGCTTATTAGCGGGAGTTGCCGATGAGCAGTTCTTC. Translation: CASSLLAGVADEQFF. The entire variable domain, with the rest obtained from reference TRBV13 and TRBJ2-1, is as follows: AAGVIQSPRHLIKEKRETATLKCYPIPRHDTVYWYQQGPGQDPQFLISFYEKMQSDKGSIPDRFSAQQFSDYHSELNMSSLELGDSALYFCASSLLAGVADEQFFGPGTRLTVL.

This clonotype occurred many times. The gene calls are TRBV7-8 and TRBJ1-4; 10 positions match TRBD1. The CDR3 sequence is 16 residues long. With 3 bases clipped from V and 10 bases from J, the junction kept 11 bases outside the gene matches. Germline V lookup: CDR1 SGHVS, CDR2 FQNEAQ. CDR3 bases: TGTGCCAGCAGCTTGACTCTAGGGACAGGGGAGGGAAAACTGTTTTTT. It specifies CASSLTLGTGEGKLFF. The whole variable domain, remainder taken from reference TRBV7-8 and TRBJ1-4, is GAGVSQSPRYKVAKRGQDVALRCDPISGHVSLFWYQQALGQGPEFLTYFQNEAQLDKSGLPSDRFFAERPEGSVSTLKIQRTQQEDSAVYLCASSLTLGTGEGKLFFGSGTQLSVL.

V and J are TRBV19 and TRBJ1-2, with D unclear. V dropped 6 bases and J dropped 8 bases, with 7 bases sitting between them. Germline CDR1 is LNHDA and CDR2 is SQIVND (reference sequence). The CDR3 length is 10 residues. CDR3 coding DNA: TGTGCCAGTAGAGGTTGCGGCTACACCTTC. Protein product: CASRGCGYTF.

The chain carries TRBV6-2 or TRBV6-3 and TRBJ1-1; a weak D match, TRBD1 (6 bases). Germline values: CDR1 MNHEY, CDR2 SVGEGT. This CDR3 comprises 14 residues. Trimming stripped 5 bases from V and 4 bases from J, with 14 bases between. CDR3 coding DNA: TGTGCCAGCAGTAAAACAGGGTCGGGCACTGAAGCTTTCTTT. Translation gives CASSKTGSGTEAFF.

This clonotype was picked up many times. V is TRBV7-9 and J is TRBJ2-2; D perhaps matches TRBD1 (6 bases). V was shortened by 6 bases and J by 4 bases, with 15 bases between the two germline ends. Germline assignment: CDR1 SEHNR and CDR2 FQNEAQ (reference sequence). The CDR3 is 15 residues long. The CDR3 here is CASSFLGGRTGELFF. The CDR3, as DNA: TGTGCCAGCAGTTTTCTAGGGGGACGCACCGGGGAGCTGTTTTTT.

Details on this clonotype: This sequence may be a read error, since a much larger clone differs from it by one base. The chain links TRBV9 to TRBJ1-2, with D perhaps TRBD1 (6 bases). V was shortened by 0 bases and J by 8 bases, with 8 bases between the two germline ends. Germline V lookup: CDR1 SGDLS, CDR2 YYNGEE. This CDR3 spans 12 amino acids. The CDR3 loop is CASSVDRAGYTF. The CDR3 bases are TGTGCCAGCAGCGTAGACAGGGCGGGCTACACCTTC.

This clonotype was seen ten or more times. This chain connects TRBV11-2 to TRBJ1-2; tentative D call: TRBD1 (6 bases). Trimming stripped 5 bases from V and 8 bases from J, with 21 bases between. The CDR3 runs to 15 residues. Germline V gene data show CDR1 as SGHAT and CDR2 as FQNNGV. The CDR3 nucleotides read TGTGCCAGCAGCCTCGTCCCGGGGGGGCGGGAGGGCTACACCTTC. It yields the protein CASSLVPGGREGYTF.

Worth noting for this clonotype: Because it lacks the conserved phenylalanine or tryptophan at the end, this CDR3 is likely a read error. The chain links TRBV6-5 to TRBJ2-5; no firm D call. The CDR3 has 15 amino acids. The germline gives CDR1 MNHEY, CDR2 SVGAGI. Trimming removed 0 bases at V and 1 base at J, with 9 bases between. The CDR3 DNA follows: TGTGCCAGCAGTTACTCGAGAGCAGCCCAAGAGACCCAGTACTTA. This codes for CASSYSRAAQETQYL.

There are a few counts of this clonotype. The rearrangement joins TRBV5-1 to TRBJ2-1, with 7 bases fitting TRBD2. There are 14 residues in the CDR3. The germline gives CDR1 SGHRS, CDR2 YFSETQ. J lost 6 bases, V lost 5 bases, and 8 bases had no gene match. The CDR3 DNA sequence: TGCGCCAGCAGTACTAGCGCCGTACTCAATGAGCAGTTCTTC. It yields the protein CASSTSAVLNEQFF.